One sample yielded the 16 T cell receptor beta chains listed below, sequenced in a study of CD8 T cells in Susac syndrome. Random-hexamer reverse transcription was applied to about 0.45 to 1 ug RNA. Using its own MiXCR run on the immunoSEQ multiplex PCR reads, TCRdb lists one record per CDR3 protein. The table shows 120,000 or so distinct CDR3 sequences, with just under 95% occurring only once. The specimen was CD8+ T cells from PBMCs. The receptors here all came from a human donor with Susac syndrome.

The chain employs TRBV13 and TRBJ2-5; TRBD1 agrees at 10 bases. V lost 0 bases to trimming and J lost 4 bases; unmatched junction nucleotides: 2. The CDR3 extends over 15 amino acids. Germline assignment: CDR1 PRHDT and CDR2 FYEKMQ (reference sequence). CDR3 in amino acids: CASSLGTGGTETQYF. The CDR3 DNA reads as TGTGCCAGCAGCTTAGGGACAGGGGGCACAGAGACCCAGTACTTC.

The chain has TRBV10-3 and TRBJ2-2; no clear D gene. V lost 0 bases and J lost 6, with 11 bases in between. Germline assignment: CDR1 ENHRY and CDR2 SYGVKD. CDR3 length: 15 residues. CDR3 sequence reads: CAISESPFEAGELFF. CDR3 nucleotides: TGTGCCATCAGTGAGTCTCCCTTCGAGGCCGGGGAGCTGTTTTTT.

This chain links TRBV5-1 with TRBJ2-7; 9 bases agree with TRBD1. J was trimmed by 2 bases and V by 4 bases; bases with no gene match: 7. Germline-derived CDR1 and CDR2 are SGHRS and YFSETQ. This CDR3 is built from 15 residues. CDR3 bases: TGCGCCAGCAGCGCCGGGACAGGGAGACCCTACGAGCAGTACTTC. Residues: CASSAGTGRPYEQYF.

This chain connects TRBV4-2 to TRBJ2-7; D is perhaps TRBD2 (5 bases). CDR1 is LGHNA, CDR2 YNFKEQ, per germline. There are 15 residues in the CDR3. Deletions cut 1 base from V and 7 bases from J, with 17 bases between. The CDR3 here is CASSQGPETKGEQYF. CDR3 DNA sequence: TGTGCCAGCAGCCAAGGCCCTGAGACTAAAGGGGAGCAGTACTTC.

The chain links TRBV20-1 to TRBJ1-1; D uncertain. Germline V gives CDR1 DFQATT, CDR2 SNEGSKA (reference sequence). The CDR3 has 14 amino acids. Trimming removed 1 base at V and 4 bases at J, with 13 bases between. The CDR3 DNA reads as TGCAGTGCTAGAGCACCGGAATCAAGCACTGAAGCTTTCTTT. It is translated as CSARAPESSTEAFF.

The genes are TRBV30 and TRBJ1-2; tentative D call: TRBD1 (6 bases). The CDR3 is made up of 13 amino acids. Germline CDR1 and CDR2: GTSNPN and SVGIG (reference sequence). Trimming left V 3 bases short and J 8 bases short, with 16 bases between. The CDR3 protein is CAWSDLQGIGYTF. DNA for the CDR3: TGTGCCTGGAGCGACTTACAGGGAATCGGCTACACCTTC.

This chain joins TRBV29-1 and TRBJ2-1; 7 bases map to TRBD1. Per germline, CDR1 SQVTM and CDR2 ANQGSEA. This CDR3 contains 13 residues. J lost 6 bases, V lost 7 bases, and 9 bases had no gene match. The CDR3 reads CSDLTGLGNEQFF. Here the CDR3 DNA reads TGCAGCGACCTGACAGGGTTGGGCAATGAGCAGTTCTTC.

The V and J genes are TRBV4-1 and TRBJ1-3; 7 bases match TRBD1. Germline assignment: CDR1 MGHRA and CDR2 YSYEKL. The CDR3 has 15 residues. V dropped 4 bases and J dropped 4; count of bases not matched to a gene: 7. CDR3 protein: CASSLQTGIGNTIYF. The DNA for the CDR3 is TGCGCCAGCAGCCTACAGACAGGGATCGGAAACACCATATATTTT.

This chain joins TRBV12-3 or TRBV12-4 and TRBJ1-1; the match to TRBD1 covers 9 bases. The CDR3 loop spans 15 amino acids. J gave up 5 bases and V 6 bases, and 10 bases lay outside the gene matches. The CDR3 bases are TGTGCCAGCAGCCCACCCCCGGGGACAGGGACTGAAGCTTTCTTT. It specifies CASSPPPGTGTEAFF.

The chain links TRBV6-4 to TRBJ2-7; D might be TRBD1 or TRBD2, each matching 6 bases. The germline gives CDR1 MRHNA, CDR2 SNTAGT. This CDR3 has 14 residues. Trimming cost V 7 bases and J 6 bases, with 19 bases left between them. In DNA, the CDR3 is TGTGCCAGCACACAGGGAGGTGGGTTAGGCGAGCAGTACTTC. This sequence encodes CASTQGGGLGEQYF.

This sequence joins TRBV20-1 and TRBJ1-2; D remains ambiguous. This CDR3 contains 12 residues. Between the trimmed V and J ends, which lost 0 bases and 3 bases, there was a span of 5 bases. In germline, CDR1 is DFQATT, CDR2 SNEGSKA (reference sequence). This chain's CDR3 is CSARDNYYGYTF. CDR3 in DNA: TGCAGTGCTAGAGACAATTACTATGGCTACACCTTC.

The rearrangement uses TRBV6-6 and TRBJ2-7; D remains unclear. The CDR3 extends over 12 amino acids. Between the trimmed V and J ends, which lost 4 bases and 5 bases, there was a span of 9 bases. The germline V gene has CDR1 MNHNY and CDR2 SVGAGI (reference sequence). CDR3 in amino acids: CASSSVDNEQYF. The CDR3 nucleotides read TGTGCCAGCAGTTCCGTAGATAACGAGCAGTACTTC.

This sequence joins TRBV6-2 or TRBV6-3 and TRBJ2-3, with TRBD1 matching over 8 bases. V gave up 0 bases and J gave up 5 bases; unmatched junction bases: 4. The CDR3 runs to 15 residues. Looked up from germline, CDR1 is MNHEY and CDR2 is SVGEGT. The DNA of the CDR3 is TGTGCCAGCAGTTACTCCACAGGGGGTCAAGATACGCAGTATTTT. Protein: CASSYSTGGQDTQYF.

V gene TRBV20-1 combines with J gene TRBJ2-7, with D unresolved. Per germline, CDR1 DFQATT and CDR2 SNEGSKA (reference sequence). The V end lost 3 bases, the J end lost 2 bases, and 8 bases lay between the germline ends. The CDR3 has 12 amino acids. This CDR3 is CSASIGTYEQYF. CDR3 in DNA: TGCAGTGCTAGTATAGGAACCTACGAGCAGTACTTC.

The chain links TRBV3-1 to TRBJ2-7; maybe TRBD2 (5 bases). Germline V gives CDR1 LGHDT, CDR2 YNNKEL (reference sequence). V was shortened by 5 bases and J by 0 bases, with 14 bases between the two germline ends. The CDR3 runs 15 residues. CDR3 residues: CASSFGIFGSYEQYF. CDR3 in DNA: TGTGCCAGCAGCTTCGGGATATTCGGCTCCTACGAGCAGTACTTC.

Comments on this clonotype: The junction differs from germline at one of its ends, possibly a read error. CDR3 loop: CASSPKTGSYEQYF. The DNA of the CDR3 is TGTGCTAGCAGCCCTAAGACAGGCTCCTACGAGCAGTACTTC. The chain couples TRBV7-7 to TRBJ2-7, with D perhaps matching TRBD1 (6 bases). The CDR3 has 14 amino acids. From germline, CDR1 is SSHAT and CDR2 FNYEAQ (reference sequence).